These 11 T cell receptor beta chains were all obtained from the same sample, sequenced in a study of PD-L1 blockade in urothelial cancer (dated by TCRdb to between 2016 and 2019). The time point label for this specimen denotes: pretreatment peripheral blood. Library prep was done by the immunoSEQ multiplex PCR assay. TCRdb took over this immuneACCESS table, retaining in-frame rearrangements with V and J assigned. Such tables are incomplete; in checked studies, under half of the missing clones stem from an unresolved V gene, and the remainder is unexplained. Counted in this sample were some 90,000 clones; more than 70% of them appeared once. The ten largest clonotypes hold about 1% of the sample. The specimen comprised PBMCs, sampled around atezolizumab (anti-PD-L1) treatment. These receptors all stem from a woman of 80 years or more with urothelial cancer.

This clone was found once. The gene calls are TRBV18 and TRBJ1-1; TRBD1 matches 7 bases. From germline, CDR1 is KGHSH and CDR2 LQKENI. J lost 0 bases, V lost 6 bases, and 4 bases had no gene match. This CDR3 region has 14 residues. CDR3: CASSEQGLNTEAFF. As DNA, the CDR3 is TGTGCCAGCTCCGAACAGGGGCTGAACACTGAAGCTTTCTTT.

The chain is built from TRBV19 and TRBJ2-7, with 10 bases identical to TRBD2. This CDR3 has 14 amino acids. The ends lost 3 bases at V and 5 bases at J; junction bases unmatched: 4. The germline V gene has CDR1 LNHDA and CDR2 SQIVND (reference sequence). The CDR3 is CASSISGGGDEQYF. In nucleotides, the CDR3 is TGTGCCAGTAGTATCAGCGGGGGGGGTGACGAGCAGTACTTC.

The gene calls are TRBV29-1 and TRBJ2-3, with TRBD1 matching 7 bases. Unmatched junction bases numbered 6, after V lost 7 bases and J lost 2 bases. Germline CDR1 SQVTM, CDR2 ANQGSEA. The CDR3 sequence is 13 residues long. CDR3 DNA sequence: TGCAGCGACCGACAGGGTTCCACAGATACGCAGTATTTT. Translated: CSDRQGSTDTQYF.

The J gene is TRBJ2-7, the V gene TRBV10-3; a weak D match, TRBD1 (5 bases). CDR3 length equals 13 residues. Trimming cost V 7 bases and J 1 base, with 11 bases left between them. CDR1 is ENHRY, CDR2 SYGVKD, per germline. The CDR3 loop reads CAIKPDTSYEQYF. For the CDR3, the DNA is TGTGCCATCAAGCCGGACACTTCCTACGAGCAGTACTTC.

The CDR3 DNA is TGTGCCAGCAGTTACAGGGCGTCTGGGGCCAACGTCCTGACTTTC. The encoded protein is CASSYRASGANVLTF. V usage is TRBV5-6 and J usage is TRBJ2-6; perhaps TRBD1 as D (6 bases). The CDR3 sequence is 15 residues long. Trimming removed 5 bases from V and 1 base from J, with 10 bases in between. Germline-derived CDR1 and CDR2 are SGHDT and YYEEEE.

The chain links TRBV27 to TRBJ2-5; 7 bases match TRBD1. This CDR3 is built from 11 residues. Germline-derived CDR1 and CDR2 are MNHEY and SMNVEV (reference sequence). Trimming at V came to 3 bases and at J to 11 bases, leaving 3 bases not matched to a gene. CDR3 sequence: CASSFDRVQYF. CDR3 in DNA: TGTGCCAGCAGTTTCGACAGGGTGCAGTACTTC.

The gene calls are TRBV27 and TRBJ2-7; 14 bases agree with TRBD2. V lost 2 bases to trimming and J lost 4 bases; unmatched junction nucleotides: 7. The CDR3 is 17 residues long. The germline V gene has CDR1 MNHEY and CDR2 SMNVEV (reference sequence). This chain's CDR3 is CASSLRLAGGPRYEQYF. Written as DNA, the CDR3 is TGTGCCAGCAGTTTACGACTAGCGGGAGGGCCGCGATACGAGCAGTACTTC.

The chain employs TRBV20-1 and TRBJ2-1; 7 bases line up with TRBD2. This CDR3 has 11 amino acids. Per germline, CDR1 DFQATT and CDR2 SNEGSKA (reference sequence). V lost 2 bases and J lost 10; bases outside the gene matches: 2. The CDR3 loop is CSARLAAEQFF. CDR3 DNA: TGCAGTGCTAGACTAGCGGCCGAGCAGTTCTTC.

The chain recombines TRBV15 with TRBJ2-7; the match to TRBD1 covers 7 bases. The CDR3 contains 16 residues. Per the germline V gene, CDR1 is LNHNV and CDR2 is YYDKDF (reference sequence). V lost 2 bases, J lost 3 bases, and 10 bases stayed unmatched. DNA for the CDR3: TGTGCCACCAGCAGAAACCATTACCGGGACAGCTACGAGCAGTACTTC. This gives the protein CATSRNHYRDSYEQYF. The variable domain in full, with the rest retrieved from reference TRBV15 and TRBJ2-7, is DAMVIQNPRYQVTQFGKPVTLSCSQTLNHNVMYWYQQKSSQAPKLLFHYYDKDFNNEADTPDNFQSRRPNTSFCFLDIRSPGLGDTAMYLCATSRNHYRDSYEQYFGPGTRLTVT.

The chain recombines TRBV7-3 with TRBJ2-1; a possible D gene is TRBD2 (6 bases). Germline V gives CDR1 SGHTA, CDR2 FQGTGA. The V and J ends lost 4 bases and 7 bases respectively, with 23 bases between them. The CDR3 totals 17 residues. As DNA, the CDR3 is TGTGCCAGCAGCTCGACCCCTCCCTTAGCCGGGGGAAATGAGCAGTTCTTC. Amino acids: CASSSTPPLAGGNEQFF.

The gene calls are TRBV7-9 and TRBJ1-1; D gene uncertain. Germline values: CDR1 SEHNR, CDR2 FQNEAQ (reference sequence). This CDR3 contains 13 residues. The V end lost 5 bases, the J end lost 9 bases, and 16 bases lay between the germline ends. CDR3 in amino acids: CASSAAGAEKAFF. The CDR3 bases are TGTGCCAGCAGCGCGGCCGGCGCTGAGAAAGCTTTCTTT.